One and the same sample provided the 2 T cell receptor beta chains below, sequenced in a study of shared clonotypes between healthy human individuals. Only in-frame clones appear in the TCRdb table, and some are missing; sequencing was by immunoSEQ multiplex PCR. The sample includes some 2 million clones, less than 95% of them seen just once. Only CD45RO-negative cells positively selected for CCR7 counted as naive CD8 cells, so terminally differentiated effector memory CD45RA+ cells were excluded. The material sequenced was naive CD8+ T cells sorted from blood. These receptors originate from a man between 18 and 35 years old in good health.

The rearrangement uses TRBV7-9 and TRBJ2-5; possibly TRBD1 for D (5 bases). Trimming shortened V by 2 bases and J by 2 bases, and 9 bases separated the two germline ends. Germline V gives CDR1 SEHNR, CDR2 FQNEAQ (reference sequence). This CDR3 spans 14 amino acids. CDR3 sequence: CASSLLGDQETQYF. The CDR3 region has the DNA TGTGCCAGCAGCTTACTAGGGGATCAAGAGACCCAGTACTTC.

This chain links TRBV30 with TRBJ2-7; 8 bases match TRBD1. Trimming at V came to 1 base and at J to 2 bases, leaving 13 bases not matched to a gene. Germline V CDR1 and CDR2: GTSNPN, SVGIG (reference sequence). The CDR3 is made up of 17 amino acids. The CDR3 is CAWSDPISRQGTYEQYF. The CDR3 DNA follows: TGTGCCTGGAGTGACCCCATTTCGAGACAGGGGACCTACGAGCAGTACTTC.